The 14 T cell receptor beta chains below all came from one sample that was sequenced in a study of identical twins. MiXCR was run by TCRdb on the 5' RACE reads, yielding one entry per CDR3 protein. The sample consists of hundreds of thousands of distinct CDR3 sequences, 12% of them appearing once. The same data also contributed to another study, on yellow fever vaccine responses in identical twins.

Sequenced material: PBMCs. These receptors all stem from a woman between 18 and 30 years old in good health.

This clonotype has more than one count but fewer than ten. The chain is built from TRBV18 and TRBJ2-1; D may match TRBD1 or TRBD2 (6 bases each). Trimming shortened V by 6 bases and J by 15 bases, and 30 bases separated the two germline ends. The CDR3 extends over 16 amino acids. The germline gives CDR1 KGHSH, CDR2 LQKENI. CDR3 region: CASSPQGLPGESSWFF. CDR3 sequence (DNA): TGTGCCAGCTCCCCCCAGGGGCTCCCGGGAGAGTCGTCATGGTTCTTC. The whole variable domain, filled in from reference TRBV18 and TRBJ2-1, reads NAGVMQNPRHLVRRRGQEARLRCSPMKGHSHVYWYRQLPEEGLKFMVYLQKENIIDESGMPKERFSAEFPKEGPSILRIQQVVRGDSAAYFCASSPQGLPGESSWFFGPGTRLTVL.

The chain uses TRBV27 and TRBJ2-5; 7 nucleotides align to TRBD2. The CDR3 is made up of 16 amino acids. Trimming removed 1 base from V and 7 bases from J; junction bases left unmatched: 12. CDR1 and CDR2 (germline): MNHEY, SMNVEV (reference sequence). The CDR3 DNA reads TGTGCCAGCAGTTTATTTCCGGGAGGCGGTCAGGGGACCCAGTACTTC. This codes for CASSLFPGGGQGTQYF.

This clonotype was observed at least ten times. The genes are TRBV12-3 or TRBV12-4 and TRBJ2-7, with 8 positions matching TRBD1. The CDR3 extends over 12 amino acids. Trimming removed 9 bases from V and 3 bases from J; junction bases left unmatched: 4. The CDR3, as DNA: TGTGCCAGTAGACAGGGGTTCTACGAGCAGTACTTC. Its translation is CASRQGFYEQYF.

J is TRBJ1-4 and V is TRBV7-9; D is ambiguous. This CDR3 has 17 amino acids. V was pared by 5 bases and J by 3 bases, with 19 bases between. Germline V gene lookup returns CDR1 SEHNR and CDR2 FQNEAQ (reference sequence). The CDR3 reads CASSRLTSGESNEKLFF. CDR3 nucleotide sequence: TGTGCCAGCAGCCGACTAACCTCCGGGGAGTCTAATGAAAAACTGTTTTTT. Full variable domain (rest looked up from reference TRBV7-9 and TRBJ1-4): DTGVSQNPRHKITKRGQNVTFRCDPISEHNRLYWYRQTLGQGPEFLTYFQNEAQLEKSRLLSDRFSAERPKGSFSTLEIQRTEQGDSAMYLCASSRLTSGESNEKLFFGSGTQLSVL.

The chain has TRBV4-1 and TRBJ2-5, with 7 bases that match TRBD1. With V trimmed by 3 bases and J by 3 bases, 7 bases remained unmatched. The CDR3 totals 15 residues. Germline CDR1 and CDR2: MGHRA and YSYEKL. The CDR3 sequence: CASSHPRTGEETQYF. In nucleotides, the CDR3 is TGCGCCAGCAGCCACCCCCGTACAGGGGAAGAGACCCAGTACTTC.

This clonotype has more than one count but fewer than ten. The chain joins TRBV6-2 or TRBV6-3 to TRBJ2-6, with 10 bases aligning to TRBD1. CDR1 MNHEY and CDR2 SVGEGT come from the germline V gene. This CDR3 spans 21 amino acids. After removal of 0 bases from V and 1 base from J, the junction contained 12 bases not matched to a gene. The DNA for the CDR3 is TGTGCCAGCAGTTACTCGGGGGGCTGGGACAGGGGTGCATCTGGGGCCAACGTCCTGACTTTC. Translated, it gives CASSYSGGWDRGASGANVLTF.

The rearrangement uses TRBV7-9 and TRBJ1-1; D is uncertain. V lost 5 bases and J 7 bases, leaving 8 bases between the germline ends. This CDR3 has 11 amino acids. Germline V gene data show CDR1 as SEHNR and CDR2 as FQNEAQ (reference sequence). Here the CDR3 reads CASSPYDEAFF. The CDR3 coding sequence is TGTGCCAGCAGCCCTTACGATGAAGCTTTCTTT.

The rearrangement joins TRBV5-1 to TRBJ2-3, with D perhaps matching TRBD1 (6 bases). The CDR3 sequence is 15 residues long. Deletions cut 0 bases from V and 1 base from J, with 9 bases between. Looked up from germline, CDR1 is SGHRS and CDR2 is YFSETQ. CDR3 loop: CASSLEGVGTDTQYF. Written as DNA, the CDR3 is TGCGCCAGCAGCTTGGAGGGGGTAGGCACAGATACGCAGTATTTT.

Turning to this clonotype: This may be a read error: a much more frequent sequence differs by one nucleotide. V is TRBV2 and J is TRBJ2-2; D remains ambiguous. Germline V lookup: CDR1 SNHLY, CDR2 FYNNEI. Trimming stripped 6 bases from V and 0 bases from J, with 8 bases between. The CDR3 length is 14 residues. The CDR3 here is CASRPDTNTGELFF. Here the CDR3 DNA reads TGTGCCAGCAGACCCGACACGAACACCGGGGAGCTGTTTTTT.

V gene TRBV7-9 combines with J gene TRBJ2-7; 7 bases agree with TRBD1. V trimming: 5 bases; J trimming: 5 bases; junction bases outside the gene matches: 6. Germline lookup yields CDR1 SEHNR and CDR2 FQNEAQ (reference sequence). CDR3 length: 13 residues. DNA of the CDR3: TGTGCCAGCAGCGGCCGGGACAGCCACGAGCAGTACGTC. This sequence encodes CASSGRDSHEQYV.

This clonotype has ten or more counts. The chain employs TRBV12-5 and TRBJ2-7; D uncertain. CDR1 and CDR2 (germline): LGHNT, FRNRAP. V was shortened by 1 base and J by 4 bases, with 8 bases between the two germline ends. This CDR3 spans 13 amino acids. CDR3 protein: CASGLGADYEQYF. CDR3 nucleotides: TGTGCTAGTGGTTTGGGTGCCGATTACGAGCAGTACTTC.

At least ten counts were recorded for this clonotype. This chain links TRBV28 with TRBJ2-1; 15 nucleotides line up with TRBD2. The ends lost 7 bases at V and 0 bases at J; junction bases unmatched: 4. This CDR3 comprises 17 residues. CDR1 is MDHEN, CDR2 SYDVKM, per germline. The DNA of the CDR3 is TGTGCCAGCACCGGGACTAGCGGGAGGAGCTCCTACAATGAGCAGTTCTTC. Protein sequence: CASTGTSGRSSYNEQFF.

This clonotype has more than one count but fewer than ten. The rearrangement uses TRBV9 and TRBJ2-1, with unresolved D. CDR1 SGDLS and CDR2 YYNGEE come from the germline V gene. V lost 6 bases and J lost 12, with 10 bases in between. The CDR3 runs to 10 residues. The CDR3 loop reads CASTPRAQFF. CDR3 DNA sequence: TGTGCCAGCACACCCCGAGCGCAGTTCTTC. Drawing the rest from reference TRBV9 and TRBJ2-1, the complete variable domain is DSGVTQTPKHLITATGQRVTLRCSPRSGDLSVYWYQQSLDQGLQFLIQYYNGEERAKGNILERFSAQQFPDLHSELNLSSLELGDSALYFCASTPRAQFFGPGTRLTVL.

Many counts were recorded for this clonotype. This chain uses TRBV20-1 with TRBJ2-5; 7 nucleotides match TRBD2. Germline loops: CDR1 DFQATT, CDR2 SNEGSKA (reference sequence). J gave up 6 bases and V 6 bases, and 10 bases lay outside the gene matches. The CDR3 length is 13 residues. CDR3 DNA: TGCAGTGCAGCGAGCGGGAAGGGAAAGACCCAGTACTTC. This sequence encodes CSAASGKGKTQYF.